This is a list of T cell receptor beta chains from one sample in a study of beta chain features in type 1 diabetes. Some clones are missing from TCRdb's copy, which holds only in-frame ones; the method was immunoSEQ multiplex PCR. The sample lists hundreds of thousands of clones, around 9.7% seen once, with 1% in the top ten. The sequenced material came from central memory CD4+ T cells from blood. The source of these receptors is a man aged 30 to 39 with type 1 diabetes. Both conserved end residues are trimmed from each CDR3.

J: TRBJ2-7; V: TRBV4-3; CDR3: ASSQGPSGEQY
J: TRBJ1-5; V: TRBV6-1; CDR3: ASRPKGGGNQPQH
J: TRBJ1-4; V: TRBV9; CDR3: ASSATGTNEKLF
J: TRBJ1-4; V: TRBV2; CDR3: ASSENGGGWLF
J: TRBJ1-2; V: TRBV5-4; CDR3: ASSLDPGRVNYGYT
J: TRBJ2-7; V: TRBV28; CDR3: ASKGQSLGSSYEQY
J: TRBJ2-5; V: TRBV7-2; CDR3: ASSRRTSGGETQY
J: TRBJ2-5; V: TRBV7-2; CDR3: ASRTSGGTETQY
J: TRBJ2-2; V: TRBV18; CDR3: ASSPSGQRNTGELF
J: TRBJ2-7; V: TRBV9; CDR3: ASSLGASGGYEQY
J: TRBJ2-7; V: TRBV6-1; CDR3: ASSSGQSRPEQY
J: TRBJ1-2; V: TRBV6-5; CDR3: AAGLGQDRYGYT
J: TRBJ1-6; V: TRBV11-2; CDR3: ASSPDGQNSPLH
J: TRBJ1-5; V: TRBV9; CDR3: ASSSTGDSNQPQH
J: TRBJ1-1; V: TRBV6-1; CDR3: ASSGATLGWGLEAF
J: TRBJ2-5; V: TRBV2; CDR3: ASSVTGGETQY
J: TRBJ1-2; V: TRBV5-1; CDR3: ASSRLEGRYGYT